Below are 16 T cell receptor beta chains sequenced from a single sample in a study of blood T cell repertoires in COVID-19. Here immunoSEQ multiplex PCR was the method, and the copy in TCRdb shows in-frame clones only, minus some. The table includes under 200,000 clones, around nine tenths detected once. Sequencing was done on a sample of PBMCs or T cells enriched from blood (not recorded which). All receptors derive from a woman aged 18-35 years who had recovered from COVID-19.

This chain connects TRBV9 to TRBJ2-2; 12 bases are a match to TRBD2. J lost 6 bases, V lost 0 bases, and 9 bases had no gene match. The CDR3 has 18 residues. Germline V gives CDR1 SGDLS, CDR2 YYNGEE. The CDR3: CASSVASGRAQVAGELFF. In DNA form, the CDR3 reads TGTGCCAGCAGCGTAGCTAGCGGGAGGGCCCAAGTGGCCGGGGAGCTGTTTTTT. Complete variable domain (other parts from reference TRBV9 and TRBJ2-2): DSGVTQTPKHLITATGQRVTLRCSPRSGDLSVYWYQQSLDQGLQFLIQYYNGEERAKGNILERFSAQQFPDLHSELNLSSLELGDSALYFCASSVASGRAQVAGELFFGEGSRLTVL.

V usage is TRBV27 and J usage is TRBJ1-5; 8 bases agree with TRBD1. CDR1 and CDR2 from the germline V gene are MNHEY and SMNVEV (reference sequence). V gave up 1 base and J gave up 5 bases; unmatched junction bases: 10. The CDR3 covers 17 residues. CDR3 in amino acids: CASSLLSEDRADQPQHF. The CDR3 nucleotides read TGTGCCAGCAGTTTATTATCAGAGGACAGGGCGGATCAGCCCCAGCATTTT.

The chain uses TRBV19 and TRBJ2-2, with D perhaps matching TRBD2 (6 bases). V was pared by 8 bases and J by 2 bases, with 12 bases between. The CDR3 contains 14 residues. Per germline, CDR1 LNHDA and CDR2 SQIVND (reference sequence). The CDR3: CASSSGPNTGELFF. The CDR3 nucleotides read TGTGCCAGTTCAAGCGGGCCCAACACCGGGGAGCTGTTTTTT.

The sample holds one count of this clone. V and J are TRBV5-6 and TRBJ1-2, with TRBD1 matching over 8 bases. The CDR3 consists of 13 residues. Germline V CDR1 and CDR2: SGHDT, YYEEEE. V shed 4 bases and J 3 bases; nucleotides not matched to a gene: 2. The CDR3 spells CASSPDRDYGYTF. CDR3 coding DNA: TGTGCCAGCAGCCCGGACAGGGACTATGGCTACACCTTC.

The chain couples TRBV4-1 to TRBJ1-1; D is unresolved. Trimming shortened V by 5 bases and J by 1 base, and 17 bases separated the two germline ends. The CDR3 is 16 amino acids. Germline V gene lookup returns CDR1 MGHRA and CDR2 YSYEKL. The DNA of the CDR3 is TGCGCCAGCAGCTCCCGAACTGGGCAGACGAACACTGAAGCTTTCTTT. Translated, it gives CASSSRTGQTNTEAFF.

The chain recombines TRBV2 with TRBJ2-2; D unclear. CDR1 SNHLY and CDR2 FYNNEI come from the germline V gene. CDR3 size: 14 residues. V was shortened by 6 bases and J by 0 bases, with 8 bases between the two germline ends. In DNA, the CDR3 is TGTGCCAGCAGGGAAAATACGAACACCGGGGAGCTGTTTTTT. Encoded protein: CASRENTNTGELFF.

This chain links TRBV9 with TRBJ2-1, with a tentative D call TRBD1 (5 bases). V lost 0 bases, J lost 10 bases, and 11 bases lay in between. Germline-derived CDR1 and CDR2 are SGDLS and YYNGEE. The CDR3 is 13 amino acids. CDR3 residues: CASSVGQGAEQFF. As DNA, the CDR3 is TGTGCCAGCAGCGTAGGTCAGGGTGCGGAGCAGTTCTTC. Using reference TRBV9 and TRBJ2-1 for the parts outside the CDR3, the full variable domain is DSGVTQTPKHLITATGQRVTLRCSPRSGDLSVYWYQQSLDQGLQFLIQYYNGEERAKGNILERFSAQQFPDLHSELNLSSLELGDSALYFCASSVGQGAEQFFGPGTRLTVL.

The genes are TRBV19 and TRBJ2-7, with unresolved D. This CDR3 has 15 amino acids. V was clipped by 0 bases and J by 6 bases, with 15 bases between them. Germline CDR1 reads LNHDA; CDR2 reads SQIVND (reference sequence). The CDR3: CASSIEAVRMAEQYF. The CDR3 bases are TGTGCCAGTAGTATAGAGGCAGTCAGGATGGCCGAGCAGTACTTC.

This rearrangement joins TRBV5-1 to TRBJ1-2; no reliable D call. The germline V and J ends were trimmed by 3 bases and 6 bases, with 18 bases remaining between them. Germline CDR1 and CDR2: SGHRS and YFSETQ. This CDR3 has 15 amino acids. The DNA of the CDR3 is TGCGCCAGCAGCTCTGGTGTCGGCCGAGGGCATGGCTACACCTTC. Translated, it gives CASSSGVGRGHGYTF.

The chain recombines TRBV11-1 with TRBJ2-3; possibly TRBD1 for D (5 bases). This CDR3 has 14 residues. Germline assignment: CDR1 SGHAT and CDR2 FQDESV (reference sequence). Trimming removed 5 bases from V and 1 base from J, with 10 bases in between. CDR3 nucleotide sequence: TGTGCCAGCAGCACCCTGACAGGCACAGATACGCAGTATTTT. Translation gives CASSTLTGTDTQYF.

The gene calls are TRBV7-9 and TRBJ2-1; 10 nucleotides agree with TRBD2. The CDR3 is made up of 15 amino acids. V was clipped by 5 bases and J by 9 bases; unmatched bases: 10. CDR1 and CDR2 from the germline V gene are SEHNR and FQNEAQ (reference sequence). In DNA form, the CDR3 reads TGTGCCAGCAGCCTTCTAGCGGGAGCCCCTACTGAGCAGTTCTTC. Its translation: CASSLLAGAPTEQFF.

The table lists this clone with a count of one. V usage is TRBV11-2 and J usage is TRBJ2-1; D perhaps matches TRBD1 (6 bases). V dropped 4 bases and J dropped 2 bases, with 12 bases sitting between them. The CDR3 runs 15 residues. CDR1 is SGHAT and CDR2 is FQNNGV in the germline V gene. The CDR3 spells CASSSGESPYNEQFF. The CDR3, as DNA: TGTGCCAGCAGCTCAGGGGAATCCCCCTACAATGAGCAGTTCTTC.

The chain employs TRBV28 and TRBJ1-6; perhaps TRBD1 as D (6 bases). The V gene lost 3 bases and the J gene lost 9 bases, with 9 bases spanning the gap. Germline V gene lookup returns CDR1 MDHEN and CDR2 SYDVKM. The length of the CDR3 is 13 residues. CDR3 DNA sequence: TGTGCCAGCAGTTTTCGGGGGGCTTCACCCCTCCACTTT. This encodes CASSFRGASPLHF.

This clone was seen a single time. The V and J genes are TRBV28 and TRBJ2-5; 12 nucleotides align to TRBD2. The germline V gene has CDR1 MDHEN and CDR2 SYDVKM. The CDR3 has 17 amino acids. The V gene end was trimmed by 7 bases and the J gene end by 4 bases; junction bases not matched to a gene: 13. CDR3: CASTESGRLAGVETQYF. CDR3 in DNA: TGTGCCAGCACTGAGAGTGGTCGACTAGCGGGAGTAGAGACCCAGTACTTC.

This chain uses TRBV5-1 with TRBJ1-4, with 7 bases identical to TRBD1. This CDR3 has 14 residues. Germline trimming cut 3 bases from V and 2 bases from J; bases unmatched to any gene: 1. Germline V lookup: CDR1 SGHRS, CDR2 YFSETQ. The CDR3 nucleotides read TGCGCCAGCAGCTCGGGACAGACTAATGAAAAACTGTTTTTT. Its protein product is CASSSGQTNEKLFF.

The chain carries TRBV28 and TRBJ2-7, with D tentatively TRBD1 (6 bases). This CDR3 is built from 14 residues. V lost 3 bases and J lost 0, with 9 bases in between. Germline CDR1 reads MDHEN; CDR2 reads SYDVKM. The CDR3 region has the DNA TGTGCCAGCAGTTTGAGGGGGTTCTCCTACGAGCAGTACTTC. Protein: CASSLRGFSYEQYF.